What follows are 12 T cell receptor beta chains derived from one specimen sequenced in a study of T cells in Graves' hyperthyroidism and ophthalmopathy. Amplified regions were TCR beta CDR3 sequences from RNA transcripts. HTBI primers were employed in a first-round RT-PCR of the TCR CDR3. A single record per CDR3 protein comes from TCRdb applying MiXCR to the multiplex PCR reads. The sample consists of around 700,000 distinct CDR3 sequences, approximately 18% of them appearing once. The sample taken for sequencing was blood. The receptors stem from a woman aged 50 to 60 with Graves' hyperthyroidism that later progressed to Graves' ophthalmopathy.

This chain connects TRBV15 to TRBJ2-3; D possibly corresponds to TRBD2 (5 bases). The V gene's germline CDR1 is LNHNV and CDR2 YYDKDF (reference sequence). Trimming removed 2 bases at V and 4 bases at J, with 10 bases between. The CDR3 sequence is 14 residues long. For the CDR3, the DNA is TGTGCCACCAGCAGAACCTCTAGCCCAGATACGCAGTATTTT. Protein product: CATSRTSSPDTQYF.

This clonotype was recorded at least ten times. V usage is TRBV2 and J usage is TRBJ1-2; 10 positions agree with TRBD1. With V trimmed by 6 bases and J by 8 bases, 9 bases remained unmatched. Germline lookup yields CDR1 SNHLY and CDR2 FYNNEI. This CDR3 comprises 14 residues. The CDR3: CASSQGQGSRGYTF. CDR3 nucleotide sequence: TGTGCCAGCAGCCAGGGACAGGGGAGCCGGGGCTACACCTTC.

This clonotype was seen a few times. The CDR3 DNA reads TGCGCCAGCAGCCCCCTCCGACAGGGGCTGGGCAATGAGCAGTTCTTC. It specifies CASSPLRQGLGNEQFF. V is TRBV5-1 and J is TRBJ2-1; 8 bases match TRBD1. The V gene end was trimmed by 4 bases and the J gene end by 6 bases; junction bases not matched to a gene: 12. CDR1 is SGHRS, CDR2 YFSETQ, per germline. The CDR3 consists of 16 residues.

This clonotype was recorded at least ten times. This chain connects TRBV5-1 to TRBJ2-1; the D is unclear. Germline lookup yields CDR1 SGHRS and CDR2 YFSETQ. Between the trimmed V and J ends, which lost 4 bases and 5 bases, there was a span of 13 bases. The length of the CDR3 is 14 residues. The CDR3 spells CASSPSNRHNEQFF. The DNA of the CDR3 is TGCGCCAGCAGCCCCTCCAATCGGCACAATGAGCAGTTCTTC.

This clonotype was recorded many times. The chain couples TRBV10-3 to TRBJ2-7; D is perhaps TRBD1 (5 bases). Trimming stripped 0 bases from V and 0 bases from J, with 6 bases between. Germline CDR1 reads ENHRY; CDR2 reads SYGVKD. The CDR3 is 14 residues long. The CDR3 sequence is CAISESQDSYEQYF. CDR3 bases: TGTGCCATCAGTGAGTCACAGGACTCCTACGAGCAGTACTTC.

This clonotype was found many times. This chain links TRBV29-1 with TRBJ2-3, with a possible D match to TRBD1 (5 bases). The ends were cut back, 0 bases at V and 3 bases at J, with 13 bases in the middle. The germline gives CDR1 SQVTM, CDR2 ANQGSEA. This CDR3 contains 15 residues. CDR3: CSVEEGQGNTDTQYF. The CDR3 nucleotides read TGCAGCGTTGAAGAAGGCCAGGGTAATACAGATACGCAGTATTTT.

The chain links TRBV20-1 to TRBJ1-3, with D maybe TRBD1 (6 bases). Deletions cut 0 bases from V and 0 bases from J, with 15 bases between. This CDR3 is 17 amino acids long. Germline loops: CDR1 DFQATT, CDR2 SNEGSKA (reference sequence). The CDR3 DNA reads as TGCAGTGCTAGAGATCCGCGGGGGCCCAGCTCTGGAAACACCATATATTTT. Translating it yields CSARDPRGPSSGNTIYF.

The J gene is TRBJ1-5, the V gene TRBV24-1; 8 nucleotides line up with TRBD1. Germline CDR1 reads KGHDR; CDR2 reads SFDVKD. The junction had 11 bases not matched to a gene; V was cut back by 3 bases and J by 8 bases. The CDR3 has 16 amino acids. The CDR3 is CATSDRLGQAFKPQHF. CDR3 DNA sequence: TGTGCCACCAGTGATCGTCTGGGACAGGCCTTCAAGCCCCAGCATTTT.

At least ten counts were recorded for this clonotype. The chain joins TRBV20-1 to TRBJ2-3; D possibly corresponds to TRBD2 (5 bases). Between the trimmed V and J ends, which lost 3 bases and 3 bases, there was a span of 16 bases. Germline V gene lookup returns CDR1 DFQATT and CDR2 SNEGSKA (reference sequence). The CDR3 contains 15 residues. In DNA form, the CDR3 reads TGCAGTGCTAGCGGGATAAAGGAGTCGACAGATACGCAGTATTTT. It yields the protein CSASGIKESTDTQYF.

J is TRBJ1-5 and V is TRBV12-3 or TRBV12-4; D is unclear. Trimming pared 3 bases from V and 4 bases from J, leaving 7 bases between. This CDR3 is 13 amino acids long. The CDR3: CASSLAENQPQHF. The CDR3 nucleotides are TGTGCCAGCAGTTTGGCCGAAAATCAGCCCCAGCATTTT.

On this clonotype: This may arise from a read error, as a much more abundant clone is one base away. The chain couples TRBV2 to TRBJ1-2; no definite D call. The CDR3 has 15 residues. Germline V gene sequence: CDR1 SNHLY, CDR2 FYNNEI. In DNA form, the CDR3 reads TGTGCCAGCAGAGAAGGTGCCAGGTCCTCCAATCGGTACACCTTC. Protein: CASREGARSSNRYTF.

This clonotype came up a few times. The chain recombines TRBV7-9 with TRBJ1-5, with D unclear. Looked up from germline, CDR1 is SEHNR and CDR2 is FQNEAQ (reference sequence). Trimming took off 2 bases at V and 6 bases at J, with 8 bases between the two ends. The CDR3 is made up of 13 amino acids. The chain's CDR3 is CASSLSPSQPQHF. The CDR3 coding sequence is TGTGCCAGCAGCTTAAGTCCATCTCAGCCCCAGCATTTT.